A single sample is the source of the 23 T cell receptor beta chains below, sequenced in a study of technical replicates of blood from several donors. The protocol was immunoSEQ multiplex PCR, while the TCRdb copy is restricted to in-frame clones and leaves out a portion. The sample lists 70,000 to 85,000 clones; 92% were seen once. Sample: T cells isolated from PBMCs. The receptors stem from a human donor in good health.

The chain carries TRBV9 and TRBJ2-7; TRBD2 aligns across 10 bases. The germline V gene has CDR1 SGDLS and CDR2 YYNGEE. The CDR3 sequence is 15 residues long. J lost 7 bases, V lost 2 bases, and 9 bases had no gene match. CDR3 residues: CASSVGVAGGEEQYF. CDR3 sequence (DNA): TGTGCCAGCAGCGTCGGGGTAGCGGGAGGTGAAGAGCAGTACTTC.

The chain has TRBV28 and TRBJ2-4; D is perhaps TRBD2 (6 bases). V was trimmed by 4 bases and J by 0 bases, leaving 19 bases between them. CDR3 length: 18 residues. Germline assignment: CDR1 MDHEN and CDR2 SYDVKM. Written as DNA, the CDR3 is TGTGCCAGCAGTTCCGTGTTCTCTGCGGGAATAGCCAAAAACATTCAGTACTTC. Amino acid sequence: CASSSVFSAGIAKNIQYF.

In its sample, this clone was seen once. The chain uses TRBV9 and TRBJ2-7; D may be TRBD2 (7 bases). CDR3 size: 14 residues. Looked up from germline, CDR1 is SGDLS and CDR2 is YYNGEE. V shed 0 bases and J shed 4 bases, with 11 bases lying between them. The CDR3 protein is CASSVEGGRYEQYF. DNA for the CDR3: TGTGCCAGCAGCGTAGAGGGGGGGAGGTACGAGCAGTACTTC.

The rearrangement joins TRBV5-1 to TRBJ1-1; 8 nucleotides agree with TRBD1. The CDR3 consists of 14 residues. Per the germline V gene, CDR1 is SGHRS and CDR2 is YFSETQ. J lost 3 bases, V lost 7 bases, and 8 bases had no gene match. CDR3 in DNA: TGCGCCAGCGCAGGGGGCACTGAGGACACTGAAGCTTTCTTT. Translating gives CASAGGTEDTEAFF.

V usage is TRBV2 and J usage is TRBJ1-2, with 8 bases fitting TRBD1. CDR1 and CDR2 from the germline V gene are SNHLY and FYNNEI. CDR3 size: 14 residues. Trimming at V came to 4 bases and at J to 3 bases, leaving 4 bases not matched to a gene. CDR3 nucleotide sequence: TGTGCCAGCAGTGCAACACAGGGGGACTATGGCTACACCTTC. This gives the protein CASSATQGDYGYTF.

The chain has TRBV9 and TRBJ1-3; D gene uncertain. This CDR3 has 14 amino acids. The V end lost 0 bases, the J end lost 0 bases, and 4 bases lay between the germline ends. The germline V gene encodes CDR1 SGDLS and CDR2 YYNGEE. Here the CDR3 DNA reads TGTGCCAGCAGCGTAGTAGCCTCTGGAAACACCATATATTTT. As protein: CASSVVASGNTIYF.

The chain recombines TRBV27 with TRBJ2-3; possible D gene TRBD1, 5 bases. Germline V gene data show CDR1 as MNHEY and CDR2 as SMNVEV (reference sequence). V shed 3 bases and J shed 4 bases, with 11 bases lying between them. This CDR3 has 14 residues. The CDR3 DNA reads as TGTGCCAGCAGTTTCTATCAGGGATCAGATACGCAGTATTTT. It codes for CASSFYQGSDTQYF.

The CDR3 reads CATWTSYEQYF. The CDR3 nucleotides are TGTGCCACCTGGACATCCTACGAGCAGTACTTC. This rearrangement joins TRBV10-3 to TRBJ2-7; a weak D match, TRBD1 (5 bases). The germline V gene encodes CDR1 ENHRY and CDR2 SYGVKD. The CDR3 loop spans 11 amino acids. Trimming removed 10 bases from V and 1 base from J, with 8 bases in between.

The V and J genes are TRBV9 and TRBJ1-1; D is ambiguous. Trimming shortened V by 0 bases and J by 0 bases, and 6 bases separated the two germline ends. Germline CDR1 and CDR2: SGDLS and YYNGEE. The CDR3 runs to 14 residues. The chain's CDR3 is CASSVGTVNTEAFF. For the CDR3, the DNA is TGTGCCAGCAGCGTAGGTACAGTGAACACTGAAGCTTTCTTT.

The V and J genes are TRBV7-2 and TRBJ1-3, with a weak D call TRBD1 (6 bases). Germline V lookup: CDR1 SGHTA, CDR2 FQGNSA. This CDR3 is built from 15 residues. V was pared by 6 bases and J by 3 bases, with 15 bases between. The CDR3 sequence: CASRRTQGYGNTIYF. In DNA, the CDR3 is TGTGCCAGCAGACGAACACAGGGCTATGGAAACACCATATATTTT.

The chain recombines TRBV25-1 with TRBJ2-3; TRBD2 might be the D (6 bases). The ends were cut back, 3 bases at V and 0 bases at J, with 7 bases in the middle. The CDR3 totals 14 residues. Germline values: CDR1 MGHDK, CDR2 SYGVNS. The CDR3 spells CASSDTSSTDTQYF. The DNA for the CDR3 is TGTGCCAGCAGTGACACTAGCAGCACAGATACGCAGTATTTT.

This clone was recorded only once. V is TRBV5-1 and J is TRBJ2-5; D perhaps matches TRBD1 (6 bases). The V gene's germline CDR1 is SGHRS and CDR2 YFSETQ. This CDR3 contains 14 residues. Trimming removed 0 bases at V and 1 base at J, with 7 bases between. CDR3 sequence: CASSLGTVQETQYF. CDR3 DNA: TGCGCCAGCAGCTTGGGGACAGTCCAAGAGACCCAGTACTTC.

The rearrangement uses TRBV7-9 and TRBJ2-1; D possibly corresponds to TRBD1 (6 bases). Germline CDR1 SEHNR, CDR2 FQNEAQ (reference sequence). V lost 6 bases and J lost 3, with 15 bases in between. This CDR3 has 15 amino acids. The CDR3 loop is CASSQQGQYYNEQFF. The CDR3 nucleotides are TGTGCCAGCAGTCAACAGGGACAATACTACAATGAGCAGTTCTTC.

This clone was seen more than once but under ten times. DNA for the CDR3: TGTGCCAGCAGCTTTGACAGGGAAGAGACCCAGTACTTC. Amino acid sequence: CASSFDREETQYF. The V gene is TRBV5-4, the J gene TRBJ2-5, with 7 positions matching TRBD1. CDR3 length: 13 amino acids. CDR1 SGHNT and CDR2 YYREEE come from the germline V gene (reference sequence). The ends lost 2 bases at V and 3 bases at J; junction bases unmatched: 1.

The CDR3 region is CSWGREGMTGELFF. Written as DNA, the CDR3 is TGCAGCTGGGGGCGGGAGGGAATGACCGGGGAGCTGTTTTTT. The chain links TRBV29-1 to TRBJ2-2; TRBD2 matches at 9 bases. Germline CDR1 SQVTM, CDR2 ANQGSEA. The CDR3 extends over 14 amino acids. The junction had 9 bases not matched to a gene; V was cut back by 8 bases and J by 5 bases.

The chain couples TRBV5-1 to TRBJ2-5; a weak D match, TRBD2 (6 bases). The CDR3 sequence is 14 residues long. Germline CDR1 SGHRS, CDR2 YFSETQ. Trimming removed 5 bases at V and 4 bases at J, with 15 bases between. The CDR3 protein is CASSFGEVRETQYF. CDR3 sequence (DNA): TGCGCCAGCAGTTTCGGGGAGGTTCGAGAGACCCAGTACTTC.

The chain carries TRBV7-9 and TRBJ1-4, with 7 bases matching TRBD1. The V and J ends lost 3 bases and 4 bases, in that order; junction bases with no gene match: 5. Germline CDR1 reads SEHNR; CDR2 reads FQNEAQ (reference sequence). CDR3 size: 15 residues. The DNA of the CDR3 is TGTGCCAGCAGCTTTGGAGGACAGGTTAATGAAAAACTGTTTTTT. This translates into CASSFGGQVNEKLFF.

The chain links TRBV28 to TRBJ1-2; no clear D gene. The V end lost 1 base, the J end lost 7 bases, and 13 bases lay between the germline ends. This CDR3 comprises 14 residues. Germline V gene data show CDR1 as MDHEN and CDR2 as SYDVKM. The CDR3 DNA is TGTGCCAGCAGTTTATCCGCTTATGAGCGTGGCTACACCTTC. Translation gives CASSLSAYERGYTF.

The rearrangement joins TRBV14 to TRBJ2-1; no definite D call. V was clipped by 0 bases and J by 3 bases, with 9 bases between them. CDR1 SGHDN and CDR2 FVKESK come from the germline V gene. The CDR3 is 15 amino acids. CDR3 nucleotides: TGTGCCAGCAGCCAAGACTTGGCGGACTACAATGAGCAGTTCTTC. Its protein product is CASSQDLADYNEQFF. Filled out from reference TRBV14 and TRBJ2-1, the complete variable domain reads EAGVTQFPSHSVIEKGQTVTLRCDPISGHDNLYWYRRVMGKEIKFLLHFVKESKQDESGMPNNRFLAERTGGTYSTLKVQPAELEDSGVYFCASSQDLADYNEQFFGPGTRLTVL.

This clone showed up just once. V and J are TRBV6-6 and TRBJ2-7; weak D call: TRBD1 (6 bases). The germline gives CDR1 MNHNY, CDR2 SVGAGI (reference sequence). This CDR3 is built from 13 residues. With 6 bases removed from V and 3 bases from J, the gap between germline ends came to 12 bases. The CDR3 nucleotides read TGTGCCAGCAGACAAACAGGGTTCTACGAGCAGTACTTC. This sequence encodes CASRQTGFYEQYF.

V is TRBV5-4 and J is TRBJ2-2, with TRBD1 identical over 8 bases. The trim removed 2 bases at V and 1 base at J, leaving 4 bases unmatched. The CDR3 covers 16 residues. The germline V gene encodes CDR1 SGHNT and CDR2 YYREEE (reference sequence). The CDR3 nucleotides read TGTGCCAGCAGCTTTACCGGGACAGGGAACACCGGGGAGCTGTTTTTT. It translates to CASSFTGTGNTGELFF.

The chain combines TRBV30 with TRBJ1-5, with D possibly matching TRBD1 (5 bases). Germline CDR1 is GTSNPN and CDR2 is SVGIG (reference sequence). CDR3 length: 14 residues. With 0 bases removed from V and 4 bases from J, the gap between germline ends came to 10 bases. The CDR3 loop is CAWSVRGGNQPQHF. The CDR3, as DNA: TGTGCCTGGAGTGTACGGGGGGGAAATCAGCCCCAGCATTTT.

This chain links TRBV9 with TRBJ1-3, with D uncertain. This CDR3 is built from 14 residues. V lost 4 bases and J lost 0, with 8 bases in between. The germline V gene encodes CDR1 SGDLS and CDR2 YYNGEE. In nucleotides, the CDR3 is TGTGCCAGCAGCTCCCGGTACTCTGGAAACACCATATATTTT. It translates to CASSSRYSGNTIYF.